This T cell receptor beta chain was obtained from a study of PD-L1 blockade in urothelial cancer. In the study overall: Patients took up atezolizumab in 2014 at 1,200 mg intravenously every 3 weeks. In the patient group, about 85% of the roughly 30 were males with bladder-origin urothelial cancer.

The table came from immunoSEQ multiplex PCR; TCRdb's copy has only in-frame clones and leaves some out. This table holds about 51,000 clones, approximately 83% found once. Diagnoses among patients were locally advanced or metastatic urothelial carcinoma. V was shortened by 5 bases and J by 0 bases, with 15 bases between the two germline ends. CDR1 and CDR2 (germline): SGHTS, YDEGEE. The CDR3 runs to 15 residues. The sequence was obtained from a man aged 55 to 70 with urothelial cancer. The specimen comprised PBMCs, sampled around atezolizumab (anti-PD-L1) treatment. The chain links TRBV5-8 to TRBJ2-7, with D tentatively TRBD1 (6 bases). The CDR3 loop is CASRSRGTISYEQYF. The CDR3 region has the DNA TGTGCCAGCAGGTCGAGGGGGACCATCTCCTACGAGCAGTACTTC.